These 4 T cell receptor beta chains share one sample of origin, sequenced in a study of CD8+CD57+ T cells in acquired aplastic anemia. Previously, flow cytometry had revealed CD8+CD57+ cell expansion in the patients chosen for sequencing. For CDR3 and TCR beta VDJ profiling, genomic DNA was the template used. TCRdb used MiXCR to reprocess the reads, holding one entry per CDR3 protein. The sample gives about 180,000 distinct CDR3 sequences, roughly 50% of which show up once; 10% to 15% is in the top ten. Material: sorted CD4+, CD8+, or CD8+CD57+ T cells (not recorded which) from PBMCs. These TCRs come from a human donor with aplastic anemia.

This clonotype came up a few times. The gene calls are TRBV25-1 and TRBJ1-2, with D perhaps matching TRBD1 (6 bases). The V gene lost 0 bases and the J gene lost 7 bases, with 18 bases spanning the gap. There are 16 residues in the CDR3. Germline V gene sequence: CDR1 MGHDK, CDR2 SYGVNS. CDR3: CASSEYGGGAPRGYTF. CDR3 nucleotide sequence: TGTGCCAGCAGTGAATACGGGGGGGGGGCGCCCCGTGGCTACACCTTC.

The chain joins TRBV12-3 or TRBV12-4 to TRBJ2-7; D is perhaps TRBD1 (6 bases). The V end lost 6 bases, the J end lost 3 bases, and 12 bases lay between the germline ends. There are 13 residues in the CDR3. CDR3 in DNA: TGTGCCAGCAGCAGACAGGCCAACTACGAGCAGTACTTC. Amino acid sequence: CASSRQANYEQYF.

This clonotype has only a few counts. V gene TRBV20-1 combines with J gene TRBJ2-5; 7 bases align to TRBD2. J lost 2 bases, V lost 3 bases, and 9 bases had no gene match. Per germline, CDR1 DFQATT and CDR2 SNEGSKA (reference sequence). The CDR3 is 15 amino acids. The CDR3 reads CSASPYLAAQETQYF. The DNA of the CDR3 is TGCAGTGCTAGTCCTTACCTAGCGGCGCAAGAGACCCAGTACTTC.

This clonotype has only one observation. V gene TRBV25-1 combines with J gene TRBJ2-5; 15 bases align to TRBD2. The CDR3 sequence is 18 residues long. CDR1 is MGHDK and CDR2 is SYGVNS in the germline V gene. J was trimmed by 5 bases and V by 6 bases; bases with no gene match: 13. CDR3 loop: CASSLMGLAGGASETQYF. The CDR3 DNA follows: TGTGCCAGCAGCCTAATGGGACTAGCGGGGGGTGCATCTGAGACCCAGTACTTC.